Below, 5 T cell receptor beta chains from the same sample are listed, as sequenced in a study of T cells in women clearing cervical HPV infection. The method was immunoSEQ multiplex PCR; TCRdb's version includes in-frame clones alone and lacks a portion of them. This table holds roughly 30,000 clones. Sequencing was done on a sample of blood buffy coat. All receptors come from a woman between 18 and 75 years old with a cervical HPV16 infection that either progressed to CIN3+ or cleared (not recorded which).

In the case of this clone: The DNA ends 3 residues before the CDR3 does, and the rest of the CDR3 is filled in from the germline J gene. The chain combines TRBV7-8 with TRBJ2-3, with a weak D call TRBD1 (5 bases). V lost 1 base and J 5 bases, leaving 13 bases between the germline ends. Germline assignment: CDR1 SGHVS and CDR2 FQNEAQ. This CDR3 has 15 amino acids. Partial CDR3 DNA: TGTGCCAGCAGCTTAGTAGGGGATTTTGGAGATACG. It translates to CASSLVGDFGDT. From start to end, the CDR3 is CASSLVGDFGDTQYF.

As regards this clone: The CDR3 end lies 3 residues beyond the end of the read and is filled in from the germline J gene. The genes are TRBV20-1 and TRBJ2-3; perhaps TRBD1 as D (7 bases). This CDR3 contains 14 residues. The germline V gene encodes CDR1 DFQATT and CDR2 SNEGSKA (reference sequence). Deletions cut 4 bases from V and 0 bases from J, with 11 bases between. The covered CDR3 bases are TGCAGTGCTAAACAGGGGACTAGCACAGATACG. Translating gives CSAKQGTSTDT. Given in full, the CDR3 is CSAKQGTSTDTQYF.

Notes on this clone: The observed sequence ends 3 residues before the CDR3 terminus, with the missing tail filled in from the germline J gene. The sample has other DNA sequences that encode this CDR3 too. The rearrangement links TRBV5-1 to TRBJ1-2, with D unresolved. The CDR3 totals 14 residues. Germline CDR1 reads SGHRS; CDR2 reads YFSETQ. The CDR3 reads CASSSSGGYNDYTF. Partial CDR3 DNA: TGCGCCAGCAGCTCCTCCGGAGGGTACAATGAC. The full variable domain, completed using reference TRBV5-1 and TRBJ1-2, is KAGVTQTPRYLIKTRGQQVTLSCSPISGHRSVSWYQQTPGQGLQFLFEYFSETQRNKGNFPGRFSGRQFSNSRSEMNVSTLELGDSALYLCASSSSGGYNDYTFGSGTRLTVV.

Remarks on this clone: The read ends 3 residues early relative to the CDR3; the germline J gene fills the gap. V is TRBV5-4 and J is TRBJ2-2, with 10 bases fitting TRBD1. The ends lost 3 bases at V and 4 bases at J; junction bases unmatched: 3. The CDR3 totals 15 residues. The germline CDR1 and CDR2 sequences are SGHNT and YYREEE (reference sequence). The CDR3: CASSWRTGGTGELFF. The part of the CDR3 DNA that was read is TGTGCCAGCAGCTGGCGGACAGGGGGCACCGGGGAG.

The part of the CDR3 DNA that was read is TGTGCCAGCTCCCAGGGGGCGGCAAGCAATCAGCCC. Translation: CASSQGAASNQP. The whole CDR3 region reads CASSQGAASNQPQHF. This chain uses TRBV18 with TRBJ1-5, with 8 positions matching TRBD1. The CDR3 extends 3 residues past the end of the read, so its final part is completed from the germline J gene. The CDR3 has 15 amino acids. Unmatched junction bases numbered 5, after V lost 6 bases and J lost 1 base. Germline V gene lookup returns CDR1 KGHSH and CDR2 LQKENI.